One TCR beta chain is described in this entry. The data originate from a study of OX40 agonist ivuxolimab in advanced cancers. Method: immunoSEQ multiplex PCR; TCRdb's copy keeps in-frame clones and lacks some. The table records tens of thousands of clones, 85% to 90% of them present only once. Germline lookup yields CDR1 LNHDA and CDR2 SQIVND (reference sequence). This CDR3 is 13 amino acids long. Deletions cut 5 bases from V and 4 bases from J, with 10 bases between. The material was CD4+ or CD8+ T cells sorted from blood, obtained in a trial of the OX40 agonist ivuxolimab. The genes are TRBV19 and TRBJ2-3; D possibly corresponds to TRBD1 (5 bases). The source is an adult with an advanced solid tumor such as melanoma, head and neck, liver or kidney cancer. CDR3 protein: CASSPGASDTQYF. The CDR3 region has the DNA TGTGCCAGTAGTCCTGGGGCCTCAGATACGCAGTATTTT.